This T cell receptor beta chain was recovered during a study of regulatory T cells in long-lasting Graves disease. With iRepertoire HTBI primers and Arm-PCR of CDR3 regions, TCR beta libraries were built. Each CDR3 protein gets one entry after TCRdb re-called the multiplex PCR reads with MiXCR. The sample contains 500,000 or so distinct CDR3 sequences, roughly 17% of which appear only once. As for time point: newly diagnosed GD, antithyroid drugs for less than 3 months. PBMCs were the source of the RNA used for TCR sequencing. Trimming took 3 bases from V and 2 from J, leaving 8 bases between them. The germline gives CDR1 MGHRA, CDR2 YSYEKL. The CDR3 totals 13 residues. This same sample was also taken into another study, of T cells in Graves' hyperthyroidism and ophthalmopathy.

The TCR originated in a man between 40 and 49 years old with Graves disease. The chain carries TRBV4-1 and TRBJ2-7; D ambiguous. This material consisted of peripheral blood mononuclear cells (PBMCs), taken at new diagnosis, from a patient treated with antithyroid drugs. CDR3 region: CASSHPNTYEQYF. In nucleotides, the CDR3 is TGCGCCAGCAGCCATCCTAACACCTACGAGCAGTACTTC.